Listed below are T cell receptor beta chains from one sample, sequenced in a study of cytomegalovirus exposure and HLA in healthy donors. Sequencing used immunoSEQ multiplex PCR; TCRdb keeps in-frame clones, though not all of them. The sample consists of some 130,000 clones, 66% of them appearing once. Sequenced material: PBMCs. Every receptor here comes from a human donor in good health. CDR3s leave out the opening cysteine and the closing phenylalanine or tryptophan. Each record gives: J gene, V gene, clone size, CDR3 length, CDR3 protein. Clone size is shown for a subset of rows, as once, few, many or a class of expanded clone.

j_gene: TRBJ2-7; v_gene: TRBV7-9; abundance: few; len: 13; CDR3aa: ASSTPGQGGGEQY
j_gene: TRBJ2-7; v_gene: TRBV9; abundance: NA; len: 10; CDR3aa: ASSQTGFEQY
j_gene: TRBJ2-1; v_gene: TRBV28; abundance: NA; len: 12; CDR3aa: ASSLEYPENEQF
j_gene: TRBJ1-2; v_gene: TRBV29-1; abundance: NA; len: 15; CDR3aa: SVDARSGTETNYGYT
j_gene: TRBJ2-5; v_gene: TRBV27; abundance: NA; len: 13; CDR3aa: ASSSPGLAEETQY
j_gene: NA; v_gene: TRBV7-9; abundance: few; len: 13; CDR3aa: ASSSGLAGDLEQY
j_gene: TRBJ2-5; v_gene: TRBV15; abundance: NA; len: 11; CDR3aa: ATSLRYREAQY
j_gene: TRBJ2-7; v_gene: TRBV5-6; abundance: NA; len: 11; CDR3aa: ASSLQASYEQY
j_gene: TRBJ2-7; v_gene: TRBV7-2; abundance: NA; len: 13; CDR3aa: ASSRLAGAGYEQY
j_gene: TRBJ2-5; v_gene: TRBV15; abundance: NA; len: 14; CDR3aa: AARTGTGPTGETQY
j_gene: TRBJ2-7; v_gene: TRBV4-1; abundance: NA; len: 13; CDR3aa: ASGQVGQGSNEQY
j_gene: TRBJ2-7; v_gene: TRBV4-1; abundance: NA; len: 16; CDR3aa: ASSQGGRGQKAPYEQY
j_gene: TRBJ2-7; v_gene: TRBV28; abundance: NA; len: 14; CDR3aa: ASSFSAGGSYYEQY
j_gene: TRBJ2-3; v_gene: TRBV19; abundance: NA; len: 13; CDR3aa: ASTASGRFTDTQY
j_gene: TRBJ2-7; v_gene: TRBV29-1; abundance: NA; len: 10; CDR3aa: SVGEGSYEQY
j_gene: TRBJ2-1; v_gene: TRBV18; abundance: few; len: 9; CDR3aa: ASSPGGEQF
j_gene: NA; v_gene: TRBV9; abundance: NA; len: 12; CDR3aa: ASSVGQGVYEQY
j_gene: TRBJ2-2; v_gene: TRBV4-2; abundance: NA; len: 12; CDR3aa: ASSQGESTGELF
j_gene: TRBJ1-3; v_gene: TRBV6-5; abundance: once; len: 12; CDR3aa: ASTEGAMGNTIY
j_gene: TRBJ2-2; v_gene: TRBV10-2; abundance: NA; len: 14; CDR3aa: ASSDPSYANTGELF
j_gene: TRBJ2-5; v_gene: TRBV12-5; abundance: once; len: 13; CDR3aa: ASGFHTGQAETQY
j_gene: TRBJ2-1; v_gene: TRBV9; abundance: NA; len: 13; CDR3aa: ASSVSSGLGNEQF
j_gene: TRBJ1-2; v_gene: TRBV28; abundance: NA; len: 10; CDR3aa: ATGQGSYGYT
j_gene: TRBJ2-7; v_gene: TRBV7-9; abundance: NA; len: 13; CDR3aa: ASSDGTGVPYEQY
j_gene: TRBJ1-3; v_gene: TRBV4-1; abundance: NA; len: 13; CDR3aa: ASSQGGIPGNTIY
j_gene: NA; v_gene: TRBV7-8; abundance: NA; len: 10; CDR3aa: ASSLGSYEQY
j_gene: TRBJ1-1; v_gene: TRBV27; abundance: NA; len: 12; CDR3aa: ASSFGQGVTEAF
j_gene: TRBJ1-4; v_gene: TRBV5-1; abundance: NA; len: 12; CDR3aa: ASSLGGGDEKLF
j_gene: TRBJ2-7; v_gene: TRBV7-9; abundance: few; len: 12; CDR3aa: ASSRDRGMYEQY
j_gene: TRBJ1-2; v_gene: TRBV28; abundance: few; len: 13; CDR3aa: ASSRQVRPNYGYT
j_gene: TRBJ2-1; v_gene: TRBV7-3; abundance: NA; len: 13; CDR3aa: ASSAGRLDYNEQF
j_gene: TRBJ1-5; v_gene: TRBV27; abundance: NA; len: 15; CDR3aa: ASSTLGTGDHNQPQH
j_gene: TRBJ2-5; v_gene: TRBV6-5; abundance: NA; len: 12; CDR3aa: ASTGLGGGKTQY
j_gene: TRBJ2-1; v_gene: TRBV19; abundance: NA; len: 11; CDR3aa: ASSLDRAGMQF
j_gene: TRBJ2-3; v_gene: TRBV15; abundance: NA; len: 15; CDR3aa: ATSGTLPGQITDTQY
j_gene: TRBJ2-5; v_gene: TRBV5-1; abundance: few; len: 15; CDR3aa: ASSLVAGAGGQETQY
j_gene: TRBJ2-2; v_gene: TRBV19; abundance: few; len: 14; CDR3aa: ASSPFPGEGTGELF
j_gene: TRBJ2-1; v_gene: TRBV2; abundance: NA; len: 13; CDR3aa: ASSGSAGVYNEQF
j_gene: TRBJ2-5; v_gene: TRBV12-5; abundance: NA; len: 12; CDR3aa: ASGFDPGQETQY
j_gene: TRBJ1-2; v_gene: TRBV27; abundance: NA; len: 11; CDR3aa: ASSLDRVGGYT